This T cell receptor (beta chain) was retrieved from a study of regulatory T cells in long-lasting Graves disease. Study results and limitations: Patients with persistent disease showed a bias toward TRBV28, TRBJ1-2 and TRBJ2-5. Examination was confined to peripheral blood, excluding thyroid tissue.

With iRepertoire HTBI primers and Arm-PCR of CDR3 regions, TCR beta libraries were built. From the multiplex PCR reads, TCRdb called clonotypes with MiXCR, one entry per CDR3 protein. Altogether roughly 520,000 distinct CDR3 sequences are present, around 12% being singletons, with the ten largest covering roughly 8.9%. Described time point: newly diagnosed GD, antithyroid drugs for less than 3 months. The TCR library used RNA extracted from PBMCs. Patients hailed from an endocrinology department in Xi'an, China. This CDR3 region has 15 residues. Germline loops: CDR1 LGHNA, CDR2 YSLEER. The V end was cut by 0 bases, the J end by 7 bases, with 15 bases between. This clonotype was counted ten times or more. Its antigen is unidentified. This sample was also put to use in a study of T cells in Graves' hyperthyroidism and ophthalmopathy. That work states: The primer set for the first-round RT-PCR of the TCR CDR3 was HTBI.

The specimen comprised peripheral blood mononuclear cells (PBMCs), sampled at new diagnosis, from a patient treated with antithyroid drugs. This receptor was taken from a woman aged 25 to 39 with Graves disease. The rearrangement uses TRBV4-3 and TRBJ1-2, with D possibly being TRBD1 (6 bases). CDR3 in amino acids: CASSQEVTGRSGYTF. The DNA of the CDR3 is TGCGCCAGCAGCCAAGAGGTTACAGGGCGTAGTGGCTACACCTTC.